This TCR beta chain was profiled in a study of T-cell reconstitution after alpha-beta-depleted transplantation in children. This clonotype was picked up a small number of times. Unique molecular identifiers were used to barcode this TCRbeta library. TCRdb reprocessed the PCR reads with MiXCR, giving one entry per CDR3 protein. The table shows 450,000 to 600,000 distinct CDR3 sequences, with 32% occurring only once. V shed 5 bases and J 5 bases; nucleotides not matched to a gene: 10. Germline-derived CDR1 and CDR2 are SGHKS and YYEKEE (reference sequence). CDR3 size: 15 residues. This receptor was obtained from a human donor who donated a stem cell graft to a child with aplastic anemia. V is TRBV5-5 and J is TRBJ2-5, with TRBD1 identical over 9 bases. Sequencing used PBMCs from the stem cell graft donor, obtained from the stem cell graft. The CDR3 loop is CASRSQGAREETQYF. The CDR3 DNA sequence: TGTGCCAGCAGGTCACAGGGGGCGCGGGAGGAGACCCAGTACTTC.